Presented here are 5 T cell receptor beta chains from one specimen sequenced in a study of T-cell reconstitution after alpha-beta-depleted transplantation in children. The authors prepared the TCRbeta library with unique molecular identifiers. A single record per CDR3 protein comes from TCRdb applying MiXCR to the PCR reads. Of 450,000 to 600,000 distinct CDR3 sequences in the sample, about 10% were seen once. The sample here was PBMCs, taken before TCRalphabeta/CD19-depleted stem cell transplant. These receptors were collected from a child aged 2 to 15 with inherited bone marrow failure, due to receive a stem cell transplant.

This clonotype was recorded many times. J is TRBJ2-7 and V is TRBV5-5; 8 bases are shared with TRBD2. The V and J ends lost 4 bases and 5 bases, in that order; junction bases with no gene match: 5. This CDR3 has 13 residues. The germline CDR1 and CDR2 sequences are SGHKS and YYEKEE (reference sequence). CDR3 sequence: CASSLSGNHEQYF. CDR3 sequence (DNA): TGTGCCAGCAGCCTTAGCGGGAACCACGAGCAGTACTTC. Supplemented by reference TRBV5-5 and TRBJ2-7, the full variable domain reads DAGVTQSPTHLIKTRGQQVTLRCSPISGHKSVSWYQQVLGQGPQFIFQYYEKEERGRGNFPDRFSARQFPNYSSELNVNALLLGDSALYLCASSLSGNHEQYFGPGTRLTVT.

This clonotype was seen many times. The chain joins TRBV7-9 to TRBJ2-7; the D is unclear. V lost 2 bases to trimming and J lost 4 bases, with 6 bases between them. The CDR3 contains 12 residues. Germline assignment: CDR1 SEHNR and CDR2 FQNEAQ (reference sequence). DNA of the CDR3: TGTGCCAGCAGCTTATCCACTTACGAGCAGTACTTC. It is translated as CASSLSTYEQYF.

This clonotype was picked up one time. This may stem from a read error, because a much larger clone lies one nucleotide away. V usage is TRBV20-1 and J usage is TRBJ2-7, with D possibly being TRBD2 (5 bases). Germline V gene sequence: CDR1 DFQATT, CDR2 SNEGSKA (reference sequence). This CDR3 has 13 amino acids. In DNA form, the CDR3 reads TGCTGTGCTAGCTTCGGGCCGAACTACGAGCAGTACTTC. Its translation: CCASFGPNYEQYF.

This clonotype was seen ten or more times. The chain has TRBV12-3 or TRBV12-4 and TRBJ1-1; 7 nucleotides agree with TRBD1. The V segment lost 6 bases and the J segment 8 bases; nucleotides outside the gene matches: 9. There are 13 residues in the CDR3. The CDR3 DNA sequence: TGTGCCAGCAGATACCTTGACAGGGTAGAAGCTTTCTTT. This codes for CASRYLDRVEAFF.

The rearrangement uses TRBV19 and TRBJ2-2; TRBD2 agrees at 7 bases. The J segment lost 6 bases and the V segment lost 7 bases, leaving 11 bases of the junction unmatched. CDR1 LNHDA and CDR2 SQIVND come from the germline V gene (reference sequence). The CDR3 runs to 15 residues. The CDR3, as DNA: TGTGCCAGTATCCCTCCCCGGGGGGAGCCCGGGGAGCTGTTTTTT. This translates into CASIPPRGEPGELFF.